Below, 11 T cell receptor beta chains from the same sample are listed, as sequenced in a study of cytomegalovirus exposure and HLA in healthy donors. PCR primers comprised 60 Vbeta and 13 Jbeta primers. The method was immunoSEQ multiplex PCR; TCRdb's version includes in-frame clones alone and lacks a portion of them. In the table there are 90,000 to 130,000 clones, more than 65% of which are singletons. The source material was PBMCs. Receptor source: a woman aged 25 to 39 in good health and CMV-seronegative.

The CDR3 sequence: CASSLEVAAPGTDTQYF. The CDR3 DNA reads as TGCGCCAGCAGCTTGGAGGTAGCGGCCCCGGGCACAGATACGCAGTATTTT. This chain uses TRBV5-1 with TRBJ2-3; the D gene is possibly TRBD2 (6 bases). Germline CDR1 reads SGHRS; CDR2 reads YFSETQ. The V end was cut by 0 bases, the J end by 1 base, with 15 bases between. There are 17 residues in the CDR3. Using reference TRBV5-1 and TRBJ2-3 for the parts outside the CDR3, the full variable domain is KAGVTQTPRYLIKTRGQQVTLSCSPISGHRSVSWYQQTPGQGLQFLFEYFSETQRNKGNFPGRFSGRQFSNSRSEMNVSTLELGDSALYLCASSLEVAAPGTDTQYFGPGTRLTVL.

The rearrangement joins TRBV7-6 to TRBJ2-5; 9 nucleotides agree with TRBD1. V lost 5 bases to trimming and J lost 7 bases; unmatched junction nucleotides: 14. Germline V gives CDR1 SGHVS, CDR2 FNYEAQ. CDR3 length equals 16 residues. The CDR3 DNA follows: TGTGCCAGCAGCGGAGCCGGGACAGGGTCAGTTGGGACCCAGTACTTC. This sequence encodes CASSGAGTGSVGTQYF.

The gene calls are TRBV11-2 and TRBJ1-2, with 9 nucleotides matching TRBD1. V trimming: 5 bases; J trimming: 5 bases; junction bases outside the gene matches: 9. Germline V gives CDR1 SGHAT, CDR2 FQNNGV. The CDR3 has 15 residues. The CDR3 bases are TGTGCCAGCAGCCCCTTAACAGGGGGCAATTATGGCTACACCTTC. Its protein is CASSPLTGGNYGYTF. The whole variable domain, filled in from reference TRBV11-2 and TRBJ1-2, reads EAGVAQSPRYKIIEKRQSVAFWCNPISGHATLYWYQQILGQGPKLLIQFQNNGVVDDSQLPKDRFSAERLKGVDSTLKIQPAKLEDSAVYLCASSPLTGGNYGYTFGSGTRLTVV.

CDR3 residues: CASSQGAGVPYGYTF. The CDR3 DNA reads as TGTGCCAGCTCCCAGGGGGCAGGGGTCCCCTATGGCTACACCTTC. The rearrangement links TRBV18 to TRBJ1-2; TRBD1 matches 8 bases. Germline V CDR1 and CDR2: KGHSH, LQKENI. J gave up 4 bases and V 6 bases, and 10 bases lay outside the gene matches. There are 15 residues in the CDR3.

This clone was counted once. This chain links TRBV5-1 with TRBJ1-4, with 9 bases that match TRBD1. The CDR3 contains 16 residues. J lost 4 bases, V lost 4 bases, and 8 bases had no gene match. Germline-derived CDR1 and CDR2 are SGHRS and YFSETQ. CDR3 in amino acids: CASSPGTGTHNEKLFF. Here the CDR3 DNA reads TGCGCCAGCAGCCCCGGGACAGGGACCCATAATGAAAAACTGTTTTTT.

This clone showed up just once. The junction differs from germline at one of its ends, possibly a read error. The V call is TRBV7-8, the J call TRBJ1-3, with TRBD1 as a possible D gene (5 bases). In germline, CDR1 is SGHVS, CDR2 FQNEAQ. This CDR3 contains 13 residues. The CDR3 spells CGGGTRTGNTIYF. As DNA, the CDR3 is TGCGGGGGAGGGACGAGGACTGGAAACACCATATATTTT.

This rearrangement joins TRBV2 to TRBJ2-7; 8 bases align to TRBD1. The CDR3 loop spans 16 amino acids. V trimming: 2 bases; J trimming: 6 bases; junction bases outside the gene matches: 12. Germline V CDR1 and CDR2: SNHLY, FYNNEI. CDR3: CASSEIAARGLVEQYF. CDR3 in DNA: TGTGCCAGCAGTGAAATCGCCGCCAGGGGGCTCGTCGAGCAGTACTTC.

In regard to this clone: Different DNA sequences within this sample yield the same CDR3. CDR3 nucleotide sequence: TGCGCCAGCCGGGGACAGAACACTGAAGCTTTCTTT. Protein: CASRGQNTEAFF. The chain combines TRBV5-1 with TRBJ1-1; D perhaps matches TRBD1 (6 bases). This CDR3 region has 12 residues. Per germline, CDR1 SGHRS and CDR2 YFSETQ. The ends were cut back, 7 bases at V and 1 base at J, with 8 bases in the middle.

The genes are TRBV5-4 and TRBJ1-1, with TRBD1 as a possible D gene (5 bases). Germline V CDR1 and CDR2: SGHNT, YYREEE (reference sequence). V lost 2 bases to trimming and J lost 5 bases, with 10 bases between them. The CDR3 extends over 13 amino acids. The CDR3 spells CASSFGQITEAFF. The CDR3 nucleotides are TGTGCCAGCAGCTTCGGACAAATTACTGAAGCTTTCTTT. Together with reference TRBV5-4 and TRBJ1-1, the CDR3 gives the full variable domain: ETGVTQSPTHLIKTRGQQVTLRCSSQSGHNTVSWYQQALGQGPQFIFQYYREEENGRGNFPPRFSGLQFPNYSSELNVNALELDDSALYLCASSFGQITEAFFGQGTRLTVV.

The chain recombines TRBV5-1 with TRBJ2-2, with 7 bases identical to TRBD1. The CDR3 loop spans 17 amino acids. Per germline, CDR1 SGHRS and CDR2 YFSETQ. Trimming cost V 2 bases and J 5 bases; bases outside gene matches: 12. CDR3 nucleotides: TGCGCCAGCAGCTTAGACTCGACAGGGTATCTTACCGGGGAGCTGTTTTTT. Protein: CASSLDSTGYLTGELFF. The full variable domain, rest sourced from reference TRBV5-1 and TRBJ2-2, is KAGVTQTPRYLIKTRGQQVTLSCSPISGHRSVSWYQQTPGQGLQFLFEYFSETQRNKGNFPGRFSGRQFSNSRSEMNVSTLELGDSALYLCASSLDSTGYLTGELFFGEGSRLTVL.

This rearrangement joins TRBV18 to TRBJ2-1, with 8 bases fitting TRBD2. V lost 2 bases and J lost 1; bases outside the gene matches: 7. The CDR3 consists of 17 residues. Germline V gives CDR1 KGHSH, CDR2 LQKENI. In nucleotides, the CDR3 is TGTGCCAGCTCACCAGGGGGCGGCGGGAGGTCCTACAATGAGCAGTTCTTC. This sequence encodes CASSPGGGGRSYNEQFF.